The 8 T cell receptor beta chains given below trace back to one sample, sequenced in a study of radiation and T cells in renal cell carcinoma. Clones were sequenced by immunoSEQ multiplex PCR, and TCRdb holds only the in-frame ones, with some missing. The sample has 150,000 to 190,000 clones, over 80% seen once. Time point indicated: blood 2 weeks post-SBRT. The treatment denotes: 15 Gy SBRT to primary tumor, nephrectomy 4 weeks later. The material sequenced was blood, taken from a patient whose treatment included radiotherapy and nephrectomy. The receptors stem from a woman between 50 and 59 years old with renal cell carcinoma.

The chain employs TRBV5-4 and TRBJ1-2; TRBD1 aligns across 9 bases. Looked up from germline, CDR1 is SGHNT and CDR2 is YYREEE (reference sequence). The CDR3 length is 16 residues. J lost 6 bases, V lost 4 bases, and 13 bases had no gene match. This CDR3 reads CASSLEQDRGVHGYTF. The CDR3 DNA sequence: TGTGCCAGCAGCCTGGAACAGGACAGGGGAGTTCATGGCTACACCTTC.

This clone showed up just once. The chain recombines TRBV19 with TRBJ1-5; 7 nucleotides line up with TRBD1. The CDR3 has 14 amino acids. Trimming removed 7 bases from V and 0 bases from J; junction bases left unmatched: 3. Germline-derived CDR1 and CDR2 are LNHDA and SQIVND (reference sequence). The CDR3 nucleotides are TGTGCCAGTAACCGACAGGGTAGCAATCAGCCCCAGCATTTT. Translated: CASNRQGSNQPQHF. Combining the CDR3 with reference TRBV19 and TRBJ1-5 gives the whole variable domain DGGITQSPKYLFRKEGQNVTLSCEQNLNHDAMYWYRQDPGQGLRLIYYSQIVNDFQKGDIAEGYSVSREKKESFPLTVTSAQKNPTAFYLCASNRQGSNQPQHFGDGTRLSIL.

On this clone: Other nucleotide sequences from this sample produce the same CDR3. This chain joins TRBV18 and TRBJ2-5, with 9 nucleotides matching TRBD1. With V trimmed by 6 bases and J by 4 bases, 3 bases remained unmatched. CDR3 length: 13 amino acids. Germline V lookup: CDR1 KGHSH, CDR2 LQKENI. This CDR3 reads CASSPGQGETQYF. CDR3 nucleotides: TGTGCCAGCTCCCCGGGACAGGGAGAGACCCAGTACTTC.

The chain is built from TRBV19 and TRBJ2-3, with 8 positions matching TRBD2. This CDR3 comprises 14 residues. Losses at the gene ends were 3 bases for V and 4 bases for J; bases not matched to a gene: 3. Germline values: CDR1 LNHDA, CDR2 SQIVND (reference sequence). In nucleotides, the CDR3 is TGTGCCAGTAGTATCCGGGGGGGGTCAGATACGCAGTATTTT. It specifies CASSIRGGSDTQYF.

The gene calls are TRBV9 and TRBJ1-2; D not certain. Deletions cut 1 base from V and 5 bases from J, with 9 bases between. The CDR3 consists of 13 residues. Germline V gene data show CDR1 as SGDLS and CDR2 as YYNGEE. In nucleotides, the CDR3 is TGTGCCAGCAGCGTAACCGCTGGGTATGGCTACACCTTC. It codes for CASSVTAGYGYTF.

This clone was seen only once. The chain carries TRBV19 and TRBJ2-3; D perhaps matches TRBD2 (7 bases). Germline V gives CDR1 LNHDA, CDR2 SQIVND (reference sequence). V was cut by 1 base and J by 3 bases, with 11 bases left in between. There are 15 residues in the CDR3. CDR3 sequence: CASSIAGGETDTQYF. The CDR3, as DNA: TGTGCCAGTAGTATAGCGGGGGGCGAGACAGATACGCAGTATTTT. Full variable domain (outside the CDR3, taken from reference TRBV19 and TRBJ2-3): DGGITQSPKYLFRKEGQNVTLSCEQNLNHDAMYWYRQDPGQGLRLIYYSQIVNDFQKGDIAEGYSVSREKKESFPLTVTSAQKNPTAFYLCASSIAGGETDTQYFGPGTRLTVL.

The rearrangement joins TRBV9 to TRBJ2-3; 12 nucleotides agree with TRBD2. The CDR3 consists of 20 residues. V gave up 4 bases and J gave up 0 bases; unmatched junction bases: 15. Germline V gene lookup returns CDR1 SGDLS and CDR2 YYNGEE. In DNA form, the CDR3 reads TGTGCCAGCAGCCCAGGGTCCCTAGCGGGGGGGTTTTCTAGCACAGATACGCAGTATTTT. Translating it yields CASSPGSLAGGFSSTDTQYF.

The CDR3 nucleotides read TGTGCCAGCGCGCGGGACAGGAGCACAGATACGCAGTATTTT. Translating gives CASARDRSTDTQYF. The rearrangement joins TRBV18 to TRBJ2-3; 8 bases agree with TRBD1. The germline gives CDR1 KGHSH, CDR2 LQKENI. J was trimmed by 0 bases and V by 8 bases; bases with no gene match: 4. This CDR3 is 14 amino acids long.